This T cell receptor (beta chain) was identified during a study of shared clonotypes between healthy human individuals. Memory CD4+ cells were the fraction left after CD45RA+ naive selection. Study-wide results and caveats: Generally, estimated richness proved larger in naive subsets than it did in memory subsets.

Across several immunoSEQ plates, the genomic DNA of each subset was split evenly. TCRdb's table, derived via immunoSEQ multiplex PCR, lists solely in-frame clones and lacks some. Of around 700,000 clones in the sample, roughly 70% were seen once. Regarding this clone: Antigen unknown.

Germline-derived CDR1 and CDR2 are MNHEY and SVGAGI. Trimming at V came to 8 bases and at J to 2 bases, leaving 7 bases not matched to a gene. The CDR3 covers 14 residues. Source material: memory CD4+ T cells sorted from blood. Sample subset: CD45RA-negative fraction. The source is a woman between 25 and 40 years old in good health. The V call is TRBV6-5, the J call TRBJ2-7; 9 bases agree with TRBD1. CDR3 sequence (DNA): TGTGCCAGCGGCAAGGACAGGGGAGCCTACGAGCAGTACTTC. Translation: CASGKDRGAYEQYF.